These T cell receptor beta chains were read from a single sample in a study of cytotoxic CD8 clonotypes in ibrutinib-treated CLL. Profiled with immunoSEQ multiplex PCR; TCRdb holds only in-frame clones, not every one. This table has 150,000 to 200,000 clones, more than 70% appearing once. The sample was PBMCs, taken at disease progression, from a patient treated with ibrutinib. The source is a human donor with chronic lymphocytic leukemia. CDR3s include the opening cysteine and the closing phenylalanine or tryptophan. Fields, in order: D gene, J gene, CDR3 length, V gene, clone size, CDR3 DNA, CDR3 protein. The D gene is left open where the match is weak. Some rows mark clone size as missing; the rest say once, few, many or name a class of expanded clone.

d_call: .; j_call: TRBJ2-5; cdr3_length: 14; v_call: TRBV12-5; clone_size: .; cdr3_nt: TGTGCTAGTGGCTTCTGGCTAACACAAGAGACCCAGTACTTC; cdr3_aa: CASGFWLTQETQYF
d_call: .; j_call: TRBJ2-2; cdr3_length: 12; v_call: TRBV29-1; clone_size: .; cdr3_nt: TGCAGCGTTGCAGGGCGGACCGGGGAGCTGTTTTTT; cdr3_aa: CSVAGRTGELFF
d_call: .; j_call: TRBJ2-1; cdr3_length: 16; v_call: TRBV15; clone_size: .; cdr3_nt: TGTGCCACCAGCAGAGGGGCGCAAAGCTCCTACAATGAGCAGTTCTTC; cdr3_aa: CATSRGAQSSYNEQFF
d_call: .; j_call: TRBJ2-2; cdr3_length: 16; v_call: TRBV21-1; clone_size: once; cdr3_nt: TGTGCCAGCAGATTAACAGGGGCACGCGTCCCCGGGGAGCTGTTTTTT; cdr3_aa: CASRLTGARVPGELFF
d_call: .; j_call: TRBJ2-7; cdr3_length: 15; v_call: TRBV28; clone_size: .; cdr3_nt: TGTGCCAGCACCACTCTATCCACAGGGTCCAACGAGCAGTACTTC; cdr3_aa: CASTTLSTGSNEQYF
d_call: .; j_call: TRBJ1-4; cdr3_length: 14; v_call: TRBV6-5; clone_size: .; cdr3_nt: TGTGCCAGCAGTTGGACAATGACTAATGAAAAACTGTTTTTT; cdr3_aa: CASSWTMTNEKLFF
d_call: .; j_call: TRBJ1-4; cdr3_length: 14; v_call: TRBV6-1; clone_size: .; cdr3_nt: TGTGCCATTGGCGGCTGGGAGTCTGGTGAAAAACTGTTTTTT; cdr3_aa: CAIGGWESGEKLFF
d_call: TRBD1; j_call: TRBJ2-1; cdr3_length: 15; v_call: TRBV5-1; clone_size: .; cdr3_nt: TGCGCCAGCAGCTGGGGGGACAGGGGCGACAATGAGCAGTTCTTC; cdr3_aa: CASSWGDRGDNEQFF
d_call: .; j_call: TRBJ1-1; cdr3_length: 13; v_call: TRBV19; clone_size: once; cdr3_nt: TGTGCCAGTAGTCGACTCTCTGACACTGAAGCTTTCTTT; cdr3_aa: CASSRLSDTEAFF
d_call: .; j_call: TRBJ2-5; cdr3_length: 15; v_call: TRBV5-4; clone_size: .; cdr3_nt: TGTGCCAGCAGGTTAGGCGGGACACCTCAAGAGACCCAGTACTTC; cdr3_aa: CASRLGGTPQETQYF
d_call: .; j_call: TRBJ2-3; cdr3_length: 13; v_call: TRBV25-1; clone_size: few; cdr3_nt: TGTGCCAGCAGTGAACAGGGGTCAGATACGCAGTATTTT; cdr3_aa: CASSEQGSDTQYF